A single sample is the source of the 14 T cell receptor beta chains below, sequenced in a study of blood T cell repertoires in COVID-19. Repertoires were generated with immunoSEQ multiplex PCR, while TCRdb's copy carries only in-frame clones and drops some. The sample includes 45,000 to 65,000 clones, about 86% of them seen just once. The sample consisted of peripheral blood. These receptors were obtained from an elderly man with active COVID-19.

The chain couples TRBV12-3 or TRBV12-4 to TRBJ2-5, with a possible D match to TRBD1 (5 bases). This CDR3 is built from 13 residues. Trimming shortened V by 4 bases and J by 0 bases, and 6 bases separated the two germline ends. CDR3 bases: TGTGCCAGCAGTTACAGGTACCAAGAGACCCAGTACTTC. Translation gives CASSYRYQETQYF.

The CDR3 region is CASSPRPFAGGSYEQYF. The CDR3 nucleotides read TGTGCCAGCAGCCCACGCCCCTTTGCGGGGGGCTCCTACGAGCAGTACTTC. This chain links TRBV3-1 (or the pseudogene TRBV3-2) with TRBJ2-7; 8 nucleotides match TRBD2. From germline, CDR1 is LGHDT and CDR2 YNNKEL (reference sequence). The CDR3 has 17 amino acids. V was clipped by 4 bases and J by 0 bases; unmatched bases: 11.

The V call is TRBV28, the J call TRBJ2-7; 9 bases agree with TRBD1. Trimming removed 5 bases from V and 5 bases from J; junction bases left unmatched: 10. CDR1 and CDR2 from the germline V gene are MDHEN and SYDVKM. This CDR3 has 15 residues. The CDR3 nucleotides are TGTGCCAGCAGTCCGCCGGGACAGGGTCATCACGAGCAGTACTTC. Translated: CASSPPGQGHHEQYF.

The gene calls are TRBV10-3 and TRBJ2-3; D unresolved. Trimming stripped 4 bases from V and 10 bases from J, with 18 bases between. From germline, CDR1 is ENHRY and CDR2 SYGVKD. This CDR3 is 14 amino acids long. In DNA, the CDR3 is TGTGCCATCAGTGCCGTGGGCATTAGTCACGCGCAGTATTTT. Protein: CAISAVGISHAQYF.

V gene TRBV5-1 combines with J gene TRBJ2-2, with 11 nucleotides matching TRBD2. The junction had 4 bases not matched to a gene; V was cut back by 0 bases and J by 6 bases. The V gene's germline CDR1 is SGHRS and CDR2 YFSETQ. There are 16 residues in the CDR3. DNA for the CDR3: TGCGCCAGCAGCTTGGCCGGACTAGCGGGCTCCGGGGAGCTGTTTTTT. This codes for CASSLAGLAGSGELFF.

J is TRBJ1-2 and V is TRBV6-4; D gene ambiguous. CDR1 MRHNA and CDR2 SNTAGT come from the germline V gene. The CDR3 spans 13 residues. Trimming removed 2 bases at V and 2 bases at J, with 6 bases between. The CDR3 sequence: CASSDGRNYGYTF. The CDR3 DNA follows: TGTGCCAGCAGTGACGGCAGGAACTATGGCTACACCTTC.

The chain uses TRBV7-9 and TRBJ2-1; TRBD2 aligns across 12 bases. In germline, CDR1 is SEHNR, CDR2 FQNEAQ (reference sequence). The CDR3 spans 17 residues. The trim removed 6 bases at V and 7 bases at J, leaving 13 bases unmatched. The CDR3 region is CASSHPIRTSGTNEQFF. The CDR3 nucleotides are TGTGCCAGCAGTCATCCGATCCGGACTAGCGGGACGAATGAGCAGTTCTTC.

V usage is TRBV4-1 and J usage is TRBJ1-2, with D maybe TRBD1 (5 bases). V was trimmed by 1 base and J by 5 bases, leaving 14 bases between them. The CDR3 totals 15 residues. The germline CDR1 and CDR2 sequences are MGHRA and YSYEKL. CDR3 bases: TGCGCCAGCAGCCAAGGTTTCAACTCAGGGTATGGCTACACCTTC. This codes for CASSQGFNSGYGYTF.

The rearrangement links TRBV2 to TRBJ2-2, with 7 nucleotides matching TRBD1. The CDR3 sequence is 17 residues long. Trimming at V came to 4 bases and at J to 1 base, leaving 9 bases not matched to a gene. Germline CDR1 and CDR2: SNHLY and FYNNEI. CDR3 sequence (DNA): TGTGCCAGCAGTGGCCTGGGGGCAGGGGGGAACACCGGGGAGCTGTTTTTT. This sequence encodes CASSGLGAGGNTGELFF.

The rearrangement uses TRBV12-5 and TRBJ2-3, with 7 bases lining up with TRBD1. This CDR3 comprises 15 residues. Germline trimming cut 1 base from V and 3 bases from J; bases unmatched to any gene: 4. Germline CDR1 is LGHNT and CDR2 is FRNRAP. The CDR3 nucleotides are TGTGCTAGTGGTTTGGGCCAGGGGGAAACAGATACGCAGTATTTT. Translation: CASGLGQGETDTQYF.

V usage is TRBV11-1 and J usage is TRBJ2-1; 10 nucleotides match TRBD2. With 5 bases clipped from V and 5 bases from J, the junction kept 6 bases outside the gene matches. This CDR3 spans 15 amino acids. Germline V gene lookup returns CDR1 SGHAT and CDR2 FQDESV (reference sequence). This chain's CDR3 is CASSISGRADNEQFF. The CDR3 region has the DNA TGTGCCAGCAGCATCAGCGGGAGGGCCGACAATGAGCAGTTCTTC.

The rearrangement links TRBV3-1 (or the pseudogene TRBV3-2) to TRBJ2-7; 7 positions agree with TRBD1. This CDR3 has 13 residues. V lost 4 bases, J lost 3 bases, and 3 bases stayed unmatched. CDR1 LGHDT and CDR2 YNNKEL come from the germline V gene (reference sequence). CDR3 DNA: TGTGCCAGCAGCCTAGGGGGCCTCTACGAGCAGTACTTC. Amino acids: CASSLGGLYEQYF.

This clone was seen only a few times. The gene calls are TRBV3-1 (or the pseudogene TRBV3-2) and TRBJ1-2; TRBD1 matches at 8 bases. Germline V CDR1 and CDR2: LGHDT, YNNKEL (reference sequence). Losses at the gene ends were 1 base for V and 8 bases for J; bases not matched to a gene: 12. The CDR3 has 16 residues. This chain's CDR3 is CASSQVGDRSADGYTF. The CDR3 nucleotides read TGTGCCAGCAGCCAAGTCGGGGACAGGTCAGCCGACGGCTACACCTTC.

This clone was found a few times. The rearrangement joins TRBV5-1 to TRBJ1-2; 7 nucleotides line up with TRBD1. The junction had 3 bases not matched to a gene; V was cut back by 1 base and J by 0 bases. Germline V gene data show CDR1 as SGHRS and CDR2 as YFSETQ. The CDR3 length is 15 residues. CDR3 sequence reads: CASSLTQGANYGYTF. CDR3 DNA: TGCGCCAGCAGCTTGACCCAGGGGGCTAACTATGGCTACACCTTC.